Each of the 30 T cell receptor beta chains below was sequenced from the same sample in a study of blood T cell repertoires in COVID-19. Here immunoSEQ multiplex PCR was the method, and the copy in TCRdb shows in-frame clones only, minus some. The sample has approximately 470,000 clones, approximately 83% seen once. Sequencing input: peripheral blood. The source is a human donor in a cohort sampled during active COVID-19.

The rearrangement uses TRBV2 and TRBJ1-1; 8 bases align to TRBD1. V dropped 7 bases and J dropped 4; count of bases not matched to a gene: 8. Germline lookup yields CDR1 SNHLY and CDR2 FYNNEI. The CDR3 runs 14 residues. The DNA of the CDR3 is TGTGCCAGCACTGCACAGGGGGATGGCACTGAAGCTTTCTTT. Its translation: CASTAQGDGTEAFF.

The chain joins TRBV2 to TRBJ2-7; no reliable D call. CDR1 and CDR2 from the germline V gene are SNHLY and FYNNEI. There are 14 residues in the CDR3. V shed 7 bases and J shed 6 bases, with 19 bases lying between them. In nucleotides, the CDR3 is TGTGCCAGCACCCTTACCCATCCTTACACCGAGCAGTACTTC. This sequence encodes CASTLTHPYTEQYF.

The chain links TRBV28 to TRBJ1-1, with D uncertain. Deletions cut 5 bases from V and 6 bases from J, with 16 bases between. The germline V gene encodes CDR1 MDHEN and CDR2 SYDVKM. The CDR3 is 14 residues long. This CDR3 reads CASSPKHKGAEAFF. The CDR3 bases are TGTGCCAGCAGTCCCAAACACAAAGGAGCTGAAGCTTTCTTT.

The J gene is TRBJ1-2, the V gene TRBV5-8; D is undetermined. V lost 4 bases, J lost 1 base, and 11 bases lay in between. The germline V gene encodes CDR1 SGHTS and CDR2 YDEGEE. The CDR3 is 14 amino acids. DNA of the CDR3: TGTGCCAGCAGCCCCCGGGAGCTTAACTATGGCTACACCTTC. This codes for CASSPRELNYGYTF.

The chain carries TRBV6-1 and TRBJ1-5; TRBD1 is a possible D gene (5 bases). The V and J ends lost 2 bases and 6 bases respectively, with 8 bases between them. The CDR3 covers 13 residues. Germline values: CDR1 MNHNS, CDR2 SASEGT. The CDR3 DNA follows: TGTGCCAGCAGTGAACAGGGCGGTCAGCCCCAGCATTTT. As protein: CASSEQGGQPQHF.

The V and J genes are TRBV2 and TRBJ2-6; 7 bases map to TRBD1. V dropped 6 bases and J dropped 2; count of bases not matched to a gene: 4. CDR3 length: 15 amino acids. The germline CDR1 and CDR2 sequences are SNHLY and FYNNEI. In DNA, the CDR3 is TGTGCCAGCAGAGCGACAGGGACTGGGGCCAACGTCCTGACTTTC. As protein: CASRATGTGANVLTF.

The chain combines TRBV25-1 with TRBJ2-1; a weak D match, TRBD2 (6 bases). V lost 4 bases to trimming and J lost 5 bases, with 15 bases between them. The CDR3 has 15 residues. Germline loops: CDR1 MGHDK, CDR2 SYGVNS. The CDR3 nucleotides read TGTGCCAGCAGTGTTGGAGGGAGTATAAACAATGAGCAGTTCTTC. Its protein is CASSVGGSINNEQFF. Full variable domain (outside the CDR3, taken from reference TRBV25-1 and TRBJ2-1): EADIYQTPRYLVIGTGKKITLECSQTMGHDKMYWYQQDPGMELHLIHYSYGVNSTEKGDLSSESTVSRIRTEHFPLTLESARPSHTSQYLCASSVGGSINNEQFFGPGTRLTVL.

This sequence joins TRBV7-2 and TRBJ2-5; weak D call: TRBD2 (5 bases). Trimming took off 5 bases at V and 4 bases at J, with 14 bases between the two ends. CDR1 and CDR2 (germline): SGHTA, FQGNSA. The CDR3 extends over 14 amino acids. CDR3 sequence: CASSPRRDAETQYF. CDR3 in DNA: TGTGCCAGCAGCCCCCGTCGGGATGCAGAGACCCAGTACTTC.

V and J are TRBV5-1 and TRBJ1-1, with no clear D. This CDR3 comprises 17 residues. With 2 bases removed from V and 0 bases from J, the gap between germline ends came to 17 bases. Per the germline V gene, CDR1 is SGHRS and CDR2 is YFSETQ. CDR3 sequence: CASSFIAQTFLNTEAFF. CDR3 DNA: TGCGCCAGCAGCTTTATTGCACAAACCTTTTTGAACACTGAAGCTTTCTTT.

As for this clone: This specimen includes other DNA sequences encoding the same CDR3. V usage is TRBV2 and J usage is TRBJ2-7; the D is unclear. This CDR3 is built from 11 residues. Germline V gene lookup returns CDR1 SNHLY and CDR2 FYNNEI. V was shortened by 6 bases and J by 4 bases, with 7 bases between the two germline ends. The CDR3 DNA reads TGTGCCAGCAGCGAATATTACGAGCAGTACTTC. Its translation is CASSEYYEQYF.

V and J are TRBV3-1 (or the pseudogene TRBV3-2) and TRBJ2-7; unclear D gene. Between the trimmed V and J ends, which lost 3 bases and 6 bases, there was a span of 12 bases. The germline gives CDR1 LGHDT, CDR2 YNNKEL (reference sequence). The CDR3 consists of 13 residues. CDR3 in amino acids: CASSHLPLGEQYF. DNA for the CDR3: TGTGCCAGCAGCCACCTACCTCTCGGCGAGCAGTACTTC.

The V and J genes are TRBV28 and TRBJ1-5; maybe TRBD1 (6 bases). CDR3 length: 14 amino acids. V was trimmed by 8 bases and J by 6 bases, leaving 17 bases between them. The V gene's germline CDR1 is MDHEN and CDR2 SYDVKM. CDR3 protein: CASRVSRGSQPQHF. The CDR3 nucleotides are TGTGCCAGCCGAGTTTCCAGGGGAAGTCAGCCCCAGCATTTT.

With respect to this clone: This sample also contains other DNA sequences that code for the same CDR3. J is TRBJ2-3 and V is TRBV28, with D possibly matching TRBD1 (5 bases). The germline V gene encodes CDR1 MDHEN and CDR2 SYDVKM. V was cut by 0 bases and J by 1 base, with 8 bases left in between. CDR3 length equals 15 residues. The chain's CDR3 is CASSLWGRGTDTQYF. For the CDR3, the DNA is TGTGCCAGCAGTTTATGGGGCAGGGGCACAGATACGCAGTATTTT.

The V call is TRBV30, the J call TRBJ1-4; D is unresolved. CDR3 size: 14 residues. Trimming stripped 0 bases from V and 8 bases from J, with 13 bases between. From germline, CDR1 is GTSNPN and CDR2 SVGIG (reference sequence). This chain's CDR3 is CAWSVNPTGEKLFF. Here the CDR3 DNA reads TGTGCCTGGAGTGTAAATCCAACCGGGGAAAAACTGTTTTTT.

This clone was recorded a few times. The J gene is TRBJ2-2, the V gene TRBV2; D may be TRBD2 (6 bases). CDR1 is SNHLY, CDR2 FYNNEI, per germline. V was trimmed by 9 bases and J by 4 bases, leaving 18 bases between them. The CDR3 has 15 amino acids. CDR3 DNA: TGTGCCAGTAACCCGACGGGACTTTTCACCGGGGAGCTGTTTTTT. Protein: CASNPTGLFTGELFF.

This chain links TRBV30 with TRBJ1-4; D remains ambiguous. CDR1 and CDR2 from the germline V gene are GTSNPN and SVGIG (reference sequence). The length of the CDR3 is 14 residues. Trimming left V 2 bases short and J 3 bases short, with 10 bases between. This CDR3 is CAWSISLPNEKLFF. The CDR3 DNA sequence: TGTGCCTGGAGTATAAGCCTTCCTAATGAAAAACTGTTTTTT.

This clone appeared a few times. V gene TRBV3-1 (or the pseudogene TRBV3-2) combines with J gene TRBJ2-3; D is unresolved. This CDR3 has 12 residues. From germline, CDR1 is LGHDT and CDR2 YNNKEL (reference sequence). V was shortened by 5 bases and J by 6 bases, with 9 bases between the two germline ends. CDR3 sequence (DNA): TGTGCCAGCAGCTCCCGGTTGGATACGCAGTATTTT. Amino acid sequence: CASSSRLDTQYF.

J is TRBJ2-7 and V is TRBV27; TRBD2 aligns across 8 bases. The germline gives CDR1 MNHEY, CDR2 SMNVEV (reference sequence). This CDR3 region has 15 residues. Unmatched junction bases numbered 9, after V lost 7 bases and J lost 1 base. As DNA, the CDR3 is TGTGCCAGCAAGGGTGGGCGGGAGGCTTCCTACGAGCAGTACTTC. Its translation is CASKGGREASYEQYF.

The gene calls are TRBV30 and TRBJ1-4; D ambiguous. This CDR3 is built from 12 residues. Germline V gene sequence: CDR1 GTSNPN, CDR2 SVGIG (reference sequence). The germline V and J ends were trimmed by 5 bases and 11 bases, with 15 bases remaining between them. CDR3 DNA: TGTGCCTGGGATTCCGGGATGCGGAAACTGTTTTTT. Amino acids: CAWDSGMRKLFF.

The CDR3 nucleotides read TGTGCCACCAGTGATCCCCCCGGGACAGGGGTCAAGCACGAGCAGTACTTC. Amino acids: CATSDPPGTGVKHEQYF. The rearrangement uses TRBV24-1 and TRBJ2-7; 10 bases are shared with TRBD1. The V gene's germline CDR1 is KGHDR and CDR2 SFDVKD. The length of the CDR3 is 17 residues. V was clipped by 3 bases and J by 5 bases; unmatched bases: 12.

The chain has TRBV7-2 and TRBJ1-2; D unclear. Trimming removed 5 bases at V and 2 bases at J, with 9 bases between. Looked up from germline, CDR1 is SGHTA and CDR2 is FQGNSA. The CDR3 has 13 residues. CDR3 sequence (DNA): TGTGCCAGCAGCGTAACAGCCAACTATGGCTACACCTTC. This encodes CASSVTANYGYTF.

The J gene is TRBJ2-4, the V gene TRBV11-2; 9 nucleotides align to TRBD2. The trim removed 5 bases at V and 7 bases at J, leaving 9 bases unmatched. CDR1 SGHAT and CDR2 FQNNGV come from the germline V gene. The CDR3 runs 15 residues. CDR3 in DNA: TGTGCCAGCAGCCTTAGCGGGAGAACCCCGAACATTCAGTACTTC. Residues: CASSLSGRTPNIQYF.

V usage is TRBV18 and J usage is TRBJ2-7; 11 nucleotides match TRBD2. The germline gives CDR1 KGHSH, CDR2 LQKENI. CDR3 size: 15 residues. The V gene end was trimmed by 6 bases and the J gene end by 2 bases; junction bases not matched to a gene: 6. DNA of the CDR3: TGTGCCAGCTCGCCTAGCGGGAGGAGACCCTACGAGCAGTACTTC. This translates into CASSPSGRRPYEQYF.

The chain is built from TRBV24-1 and TRBJ2-1; possibly TRBD1 for D (5 bases). V was cut by 2 bases and J by 6 bases, with 16 bases left in between. Germline loops: CDR1 KGHDR, CDR2 SFDVKD. The CDR3 has 16 residues. The DNA of the CDR3 is TGTGCCACCAGTGATTCGAGAAACTGGGGCGTCAATGAGCAGTTCTTC. Translating gives CATSDSRNWGVNEQFF.

This clone turned up a few times. This chain links TRBV9 with TRBJ2-5; 9 nucleotides align to TRBD1. Trimming cost V 4 bases and J 4 bases; bases outside gene matches: 5. The length of the CDR3 is 14 residues. Germline V gene lookup returns CDR1 SGDLS and CDR2 YYNGEE. The CDR3 bases are TGTGCCAGCAGCCAACAGACAGGGGGAGAGACCCAGTACTTC. Translated: CASSQQTGGETQYF.

The chain is built from TRBV4-2 and TRBJ1-3; 7 nucleotides align to TRBD1. The CDR3 is made up of 16 amino acids. Germline CDR1 reads LGHNA; CDR2 reads YNFKEQ. The trim removed 3 bases at V and 2 bases at J, leaving 7 bases unmatched. CDR3 in amino acids: CASSQDYRGPGNTIYF. In DNA form, the CDR3 reads TGTGCCAGCAGCCAGGATTATAGGGGGCCTGGAAACACCATATATTTT.

The rearrangement uses TRBV11-2 and TRBJ1-2; no definite D call. CDR1 and CDR2 (germline): SGHAT, FQNNGV. This CDR3 comprises 15 residues. Trimming stripped 5 bases from V and 0 bases from J, with 13 bases between. In nucleotides, the CDR3 is TGTGCCAGCAGCCCCCAGGTGGGCTCTAACTATGGCTACACCTTC. This encodes CASSPQVGSNYGYTF.

The chain combines TRBV6-5 with TRBJ1-2; the match to TRBD1 covers 7 bases. The CDR3 has 14 amino acids. V lost 6 bases, J lost 1 base, and 5 bases stayed unmatched. CDR1 and CDR2 from the germline V gene are MNHEY and SVGAGI. The DNA for the CDR3 is TGTGCCAGCAGAACAGGGACAGTTAACTATGGCTACACCTTC. Its translation is CASRTGTVNYGYTF.

The chain has TRBV27 and TRBJ2-1, with 10 bases lining up with TRBD1. This CDR3 region has 14 residues. Germline lookup yields CDR1 MNHEY and CDR2 SMNVEV (reference sequence). V shed 5 bases, J shed 5 bases, and the junction held 3 bases outside the gene matches. The CDR3 here is CASSPGQGNNEQFF. The CDR3 DNA is TGTGCCAGCAGTCCGGGACAGGGGAACAATGAGCAGTTCTTC.

The chain couples TRBV12-3 or TRBV12-4 to TRBJ1-5; a possible D gene is TRBD1 (5 bases). The CDR3 sequence is 13 residues long. The germline V and J ends were trimmed by 4 bases and 6 bases, with 10 bases remaining between them. The CDR3 DNA follows: TGTGCCAGCAGTTATACAGGCAGTCAGCCCCAGCATTTT. Translating gives CASSYTGSQPQHF.